This T cell receptor beta chain appears in the sequencing data of a study of T cells in Graves' hyperthyroidism and ophthalmopathy. The germline V and J ends were trimmed by 5 bases and 8 bases, with 16 bases remaining between them. CDR3 size: 14 residues. Germline CDR1 is SGHRS and CDR2 is YFSETQ. This clonotype was detected many times. Its cognate antigen is unknown. Broader study findings: Most expanded thyroid clonotypes above 0.001 recurred in blood.

Researchers took RNA transcripts and amplified the TCR beta CDR3 regions from them. TCR CDR3 regions were first amplified by RT-PCR with HTBI primers. TCRdb used MiXCR to reprocess the multiplex PCR reads, holding one entry per CDR3 protein. The sample comprises a few hundred thousand distinct CDR3 sequences, more than 12% of which are singletons, and about an eighth rests with the top ten. This rearrangement joins TRBV5-1 to TRBJ2-2; tentative D call: TRBD2 (5 bases). The material sequenced was blood. This TCR derives from a woman between 35 and 50 years old with Graves' hyperthyroidism that later progressed to Graves' ophthalmopathy. The CDR3 sequence is CASRAAVRSGELFF. For the CDR3, the DNA is TGCGCCAGCAGAGCGGCCGTGAGGTCGGGGGAGCTGTTTTTT. The complete variable domain, with remaining parts taken from reference TRBV5-1 and TRBJ2-2, reads KAGVTQTPRYLIKTRGQQVTLSCSPISGHRSVSWYQQTPGQGLQFLFEYFSETQRNKGNFPGRFSGRQFSNSRSEMNVSTLELGDSALYLCASRAAVRSGELFFGEGSRLTVL.